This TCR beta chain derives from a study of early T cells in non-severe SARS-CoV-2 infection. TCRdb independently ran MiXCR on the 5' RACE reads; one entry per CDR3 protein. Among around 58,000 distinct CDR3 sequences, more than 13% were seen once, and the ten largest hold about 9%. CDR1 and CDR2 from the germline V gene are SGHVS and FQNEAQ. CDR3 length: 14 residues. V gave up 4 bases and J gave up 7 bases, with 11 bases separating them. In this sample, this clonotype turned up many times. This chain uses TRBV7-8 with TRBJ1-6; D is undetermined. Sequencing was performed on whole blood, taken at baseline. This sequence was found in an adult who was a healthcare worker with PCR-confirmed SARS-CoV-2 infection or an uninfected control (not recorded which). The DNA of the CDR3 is TGTGCCAGCAGCTCATTCCTCGGGAATTCACCCCTCCACTTT. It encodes CASSSFLGNSPLHF.